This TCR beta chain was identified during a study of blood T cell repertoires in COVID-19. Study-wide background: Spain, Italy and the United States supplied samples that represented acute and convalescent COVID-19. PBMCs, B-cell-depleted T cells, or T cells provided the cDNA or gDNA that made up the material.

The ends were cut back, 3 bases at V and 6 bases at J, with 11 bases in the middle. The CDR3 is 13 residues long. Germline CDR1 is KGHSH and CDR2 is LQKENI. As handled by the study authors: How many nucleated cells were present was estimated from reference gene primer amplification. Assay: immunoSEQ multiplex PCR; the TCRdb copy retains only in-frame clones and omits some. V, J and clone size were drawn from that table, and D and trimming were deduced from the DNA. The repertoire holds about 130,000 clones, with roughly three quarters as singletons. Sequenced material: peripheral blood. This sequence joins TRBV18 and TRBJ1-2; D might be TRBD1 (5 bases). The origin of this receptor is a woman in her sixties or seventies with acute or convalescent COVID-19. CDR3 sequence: CASSPFPGNGYTF. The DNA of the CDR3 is TGTGCCAGCTCACCTTTCCCAGGGAATGGCTACACCTTC.